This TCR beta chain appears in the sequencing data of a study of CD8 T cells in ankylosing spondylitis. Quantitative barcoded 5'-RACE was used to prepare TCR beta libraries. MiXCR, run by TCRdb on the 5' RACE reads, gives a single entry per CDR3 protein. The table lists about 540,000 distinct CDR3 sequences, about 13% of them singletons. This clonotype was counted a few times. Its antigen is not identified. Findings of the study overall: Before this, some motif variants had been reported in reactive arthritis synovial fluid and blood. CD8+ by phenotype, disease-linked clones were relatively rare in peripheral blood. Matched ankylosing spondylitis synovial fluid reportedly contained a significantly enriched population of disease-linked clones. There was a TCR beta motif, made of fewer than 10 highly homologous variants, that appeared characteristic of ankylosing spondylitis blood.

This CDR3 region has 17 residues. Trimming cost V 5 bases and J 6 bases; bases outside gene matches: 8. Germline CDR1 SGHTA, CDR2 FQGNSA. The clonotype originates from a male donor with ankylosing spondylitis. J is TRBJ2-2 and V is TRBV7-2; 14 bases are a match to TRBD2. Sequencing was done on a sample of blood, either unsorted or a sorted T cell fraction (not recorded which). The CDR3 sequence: CASSPKGLAGVAGELFF. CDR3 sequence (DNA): TGTGCCAGCAGCCCTAAGGGACTAGCGGGAGTAGCCGGGGAGCTGTTTTTT.